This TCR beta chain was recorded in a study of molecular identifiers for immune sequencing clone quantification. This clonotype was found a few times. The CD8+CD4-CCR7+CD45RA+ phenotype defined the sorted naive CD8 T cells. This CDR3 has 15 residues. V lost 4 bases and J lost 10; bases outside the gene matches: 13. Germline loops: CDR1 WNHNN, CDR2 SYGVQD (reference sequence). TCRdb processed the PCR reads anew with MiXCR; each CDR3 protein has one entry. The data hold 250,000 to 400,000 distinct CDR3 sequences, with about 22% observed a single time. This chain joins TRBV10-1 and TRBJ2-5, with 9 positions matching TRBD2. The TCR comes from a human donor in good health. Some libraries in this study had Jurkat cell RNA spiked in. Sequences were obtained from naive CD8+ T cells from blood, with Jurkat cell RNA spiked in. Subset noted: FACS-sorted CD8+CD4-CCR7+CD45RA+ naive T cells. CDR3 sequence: CASSAGTSLFEDQYF. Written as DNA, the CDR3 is TGCGCCAGCAGTGCTGGGACTAGCCTTTTTGAAGACCAGTACTTC.